The 8 T cell receptor beta chains listed next were all sequenced from one sample in a study of blood T cell repertoires in COVID-19. Produced via immunoSEQ multiplex PCR; TCRdb's table is partial and in-frame only. The sample lists about 160,000 clones; approximately 78% were seen once. The sequenced material came from peripheral blood. These receptor sequences come from a human donor with acute or convalescent COVID-19. The donor label of this sample is uncertain.

This sequence joins TRBV4-2 and TRBJ1-2; tentative D call: TRBD1 (5 bases). Germline CDR1 is LGHNA and CDR2 is YNFKEQ. V lost 0 bases to trimming and J lost 4 bases, with 12 bases between them. The CDR3 length is 15 residues. The CDR3 loop is CASSQESLDSYGYTF. The CDR3, as DNA: TGTGCCAGCAGCCAAGAATCCCTAGACAGCTATGGCTACACCTTC.

J is TRBJ1-3 and V is TRBV5-1; 10 positions agree with TRBD1. This CDR3 region has 15 residues. V dropped 4 bases and J dropped 1; count of bases not matched to a gene: 2. The germline V gene has CDR1 SGHRS and CDR2 YFSETQ. The CDR3 spells CASSGGQGSGNTIYF. The DNA for the CDR3 is TGCGCCAGCAGCGGGGGACAGGGGTCTGGAAACACCATATATTTT.

Points on this clone: The identical CDR3 is also encoded by other nucleotide sequences in the sample. The chain is built from TRBV5-1 and TRBJ1-5; D is uncertain. Trimming took 1 base from V and 4 from J, leaving 9 bases between them. The CDR3 contains 14 residues. Germline V CDR1 and CDR2: SGHRS, YFSETQ. DNA for the CDR3: TGCGCCAGCAGCTTGTCGCCAGGTAATCAGCCCCAGCATTTT. This sequence encodes CASSLSPGNQPQHF.

The chain couples TRBV6-5 to TRBJ1-1; no clear D. The germline V gene encodes CDR1 MNHEY and CDR2 SVGAGI. V was clipped by 0 bases and J by 5 bases, with 10 bases between them. The CDR3 spans 14 residues. The CDR3 DNA reads as TGTGCCAGCAGTTACTCGGGCCCTGGGACTGAAGCTTTCTTT. Protein product: CASSYSGPGTEAFF.

The gene calls are TRBV3-1 (or the pseudogene TRBV3-2) and TRBJ2-7; D gene uncertain. This CDR3 has 16 amino acids. Germline lookup yields CDR1 LGHDT and CDR2 YNNKEL (reference sequence). The V and J ends lost 9 bases and 2 bases respectively, with 23 bases between them. The DNA for the CDR3 is TGTGCCAGACAGCCAACGGTGGAACAGATCGCCTACGAGCAGTACTTC. Translating gives CARQPTVEQIAYEQYF.

This clone has just one count. The V and J genes are TRBV18 and TRBJ1-6, with 9 bases aligning to TRBD1. J gave up 11 bases and V 4 bases, and 9 bases lay outside the gene matches. Germline CDR1 is KGHSH and CDR2 is LQKENI. The CDR3 covers 15 residues. CDR3 residues: CASSQRTGDGTPLHF. CDR3 nucleotide sequence: TGTGCCAGCTCACAACGGACAGGGGATGGGACACCCCTCCACTTT.

V usage is TRBV21-1 and J usage is TRBJ2-5; the table calls TRBD2, which could not be checked here. TRBV21-1 is recorded as a pseudogene. The CDR3 length is 18 residues. The CDR3 nucleotides are TGTGCCAGCAGCAAAGTCTACCTTTTAGGGCTAGCGGGGGGGACCCAGTACTTC. Its translation is CASSKVYLLGLAGGTQYF.

The V gene is TRBV4-2, the J gene TRBJ2-1, with 10 bases matching TRBD2. Germline values: CDR1 LGHNA, CDR2 YNFKEQ. This CDR3 has 18 amino acids. Trimming took 1 base from V and 0 from J; bases not matched to a gene: 6. The CDR3 sequence is CASSQGASGGRSYNEQFF. The CDR3 coding sequence is TGTGCCAGCAGCCAAGGGGCTAGCGGGGGCCGCTCCTACAATGAGCAGTTCTTC.